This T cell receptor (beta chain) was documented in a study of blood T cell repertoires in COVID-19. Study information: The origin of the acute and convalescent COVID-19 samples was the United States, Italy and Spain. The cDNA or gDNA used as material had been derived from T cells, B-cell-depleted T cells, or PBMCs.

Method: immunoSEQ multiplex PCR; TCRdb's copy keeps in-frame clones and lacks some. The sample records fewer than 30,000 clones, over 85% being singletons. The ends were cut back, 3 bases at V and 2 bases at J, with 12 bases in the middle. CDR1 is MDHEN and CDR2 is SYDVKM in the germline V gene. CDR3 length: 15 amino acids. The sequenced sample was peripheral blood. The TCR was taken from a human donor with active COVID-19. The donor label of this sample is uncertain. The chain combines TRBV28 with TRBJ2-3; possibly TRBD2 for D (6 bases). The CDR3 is CASSFGRDHTDTQYF. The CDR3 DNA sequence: TGTGCCAGCAGTTTTGGGCGGGATCACACAGATACGCAGTATTTT.